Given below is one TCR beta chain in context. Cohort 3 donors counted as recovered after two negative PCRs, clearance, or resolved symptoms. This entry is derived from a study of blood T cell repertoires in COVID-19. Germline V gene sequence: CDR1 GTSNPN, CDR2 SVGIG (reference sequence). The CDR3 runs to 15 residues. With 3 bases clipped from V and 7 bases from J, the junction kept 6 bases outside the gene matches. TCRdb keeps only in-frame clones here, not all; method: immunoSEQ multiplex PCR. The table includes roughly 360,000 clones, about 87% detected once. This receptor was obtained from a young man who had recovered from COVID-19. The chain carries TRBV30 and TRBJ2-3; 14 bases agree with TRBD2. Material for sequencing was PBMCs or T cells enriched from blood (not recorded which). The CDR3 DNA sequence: TGTGCCTGGAGCCCTGGGACTAGCGGGGGACATACGCAGTATTTT. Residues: CAWSPGTSGGHTQYF.